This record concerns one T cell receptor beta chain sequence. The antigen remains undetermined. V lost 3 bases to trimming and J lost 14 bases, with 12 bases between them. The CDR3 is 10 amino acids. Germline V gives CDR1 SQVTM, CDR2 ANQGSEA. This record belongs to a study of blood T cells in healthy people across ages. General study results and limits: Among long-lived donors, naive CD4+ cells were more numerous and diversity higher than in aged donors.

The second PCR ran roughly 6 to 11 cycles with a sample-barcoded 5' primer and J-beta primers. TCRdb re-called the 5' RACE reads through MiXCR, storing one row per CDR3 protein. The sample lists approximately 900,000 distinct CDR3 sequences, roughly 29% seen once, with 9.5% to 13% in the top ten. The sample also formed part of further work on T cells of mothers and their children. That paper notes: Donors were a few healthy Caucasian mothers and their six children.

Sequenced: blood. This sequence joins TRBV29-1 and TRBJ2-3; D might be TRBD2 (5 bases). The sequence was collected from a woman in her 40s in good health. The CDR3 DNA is TGCAGCGTTGACTCGGAGGCAGGGTATTTT. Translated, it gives CSVDSEAGYF.